One and the same sample provided the 27 T cell receptor beta chains below, sequenced in a study of T cell repertoires in cytomegalovirus infection. Their antigens are not known. MiXCR, applied by TCRdb to the reads, yields one record per CDR3 protein. The sample contains about 830,000 distinct CDR3 sequences, about 31% of which appear only once. The sample in question was cultured CD8+ T cells from PBMCs, obtained from culture after CMV antigen stimulation. The origin of the receptors is a human donor in good health (CMV status not recorded). Some clones in this sample may be carry-over from other donors' samples.

The J gene is TRBJ2-7, the V gene TRBV2, with D possibly matching TRBD2 (8 bases). Germline V gene lookup returns CDR1 SNHLY and CDR2 FYNNEI. The CDR3 extends over 11 amino acids. V was shortened by 10 bases and J by 9 bases, with 16 bases between the two germline ends. As DNA, the CDR3 is TGTGCCATCCGGGAGGGGGCAAGGCAGTACGTC. Translating it yields CAIREGARQYV.

The rearrangement links TRBV5-5 to TRBJ2-1, with 10 nucleotides matching TRBD2. The germline V gene has CDR1 SGHKS and CDR2 YYEKEE (reference sequence). V lost 2 bases and J lost 1; bases outside the gene matches: 9. The CDR3 sequence is 18 residues long. CDR3 bases: TGTGCCAGCAGCTTCCCCGGGACTAGCGACGGGTCCTACAATGAGCAGTTCTTC. This sequence encodes CASSFPGTSDGSYNEQFF.

Concerning this clonotype itself: At one boundary the junction diverges from the germline segment, which might be a read error. This chain joins TRBV27 and TRBJ1-1; perhaps TRBD1 as D (5 bases). CDR1 MNHEY and CDR2 SMNVEV come from the germline V gene (reference sequence). The CDR3 contains 16 residues. The CDR3 spells CAGSDPPGGIRTEAFF. In DNA form, the CDR3 reads TGTGCCGGCAGCGACCCCCCCGGGGGGATAAGGACTGAAGCTTTCTTT.

This clonotype was observed a handful of times. CDR3 DNA sequence: TGCAGCGTTGAAAAAGCCTCCTACAATGAGCAGTTCTTC. Translation gives CSVEKASYNEQFF. The J gene is TRBJ2-1, the V gene TRBV29-1; D is undetermined. This CDR3 spans 13 amino acids. V lost 2 bases and J 0 bases, leaving 5 bases between the germline ends. The germline CDR1 and CDR2 sequences are SQVTM and ANQGSEA.

The rearrangement joins TRBV6-5 to TRBJ2-1, with D possibly TRBD2 on 5 matching bases. Trimming stripped 2 bases from V and 8 bases from J, with 7 bases between. CDR3 length: 12 residues. Germline lookup yields CDR1 MNHEY and CDR2 SVGAGI. The CDR3 spells CASSYAGDEQFF. The CDR3 bases are TGTGCCAGCAGTTACGCGGGCGATGAGCAGTTCTTC.

The chain carries TRBV5-5 and TRBJ1-1; 8 bases match TRBD1. V was pared by 3 bases and J by 0 bases, with 10 bases of the junction left unmatched. The CDR3 is 17 residues long. Germline V gene sequence: CDR1 SGHKS, CDR2 YYEKEE (reference sequence). CDR3 amino acids: CASSWRSRGLLNTEAFF. Here the CDR3 DNA reads TGTGCCAGCAGCTGGAGAAGCAGGGGGCTGTTGAACACTGAAGCTTTCTTT.

The chain is built from TRBV19 and TRBJ1-4, with D perhaps TRBD1 (6 bases). V was shortened by 7 bases and J by 8 bases, with 17 bases between the two germline ends. In germline, CDR1 is LNHDA, CDR2 SQIVND (reference sequence). The CDR3 runs to 14 residues. The CDR3: CASTPDRGSEKLFF. The CDR3 region has the DNA TGTGCCAGTACCCCGGACAGAGGGTCAGAAAAACTGTTTTTT.

V usage is TRBV6-5 and J usage is TRBJ2-3; the D is unclear. The CDR3 is 14 amino acids. Germline V lookup: CDR1 MNHEY, CDR2 SVGAGI. Trimming shortened V by 0 bases and J by 4 bases, and 8 bases separated the two germline ends. Here the CDR3 reads CASSYSTRADTQYF. CDR3 nucleotides: TGTGCCAGCAGTTACTCGACAAGGGCAGATACGCAGTATTTT.

The rearrangement uses TRBV12-3 or TRBV12-4 and TRBJ1-2, with 9 bases aligning to TRBD1. Germline trimming cut 1 base from V and 9 bases from J; bases unmatched to any gene: 6. The CDR3 spans 14 residues. The CDR3 DNA reads TGTGCCAGCAGTTTAGGAGACAGGGGGTATTGCTACACCTTC. Amino acid sequence: CASSLGDRGYCYTF.

This clonotype was detected only a few times. V is TRBV7-1 and J is TRBJ1-5; tentative D call: TRBD1 (6 bases). TRBV7-1 qualifies as an ORF whose function is uncertain. The V end was cut by 10 bases, the J end by 11 bases, with 21 bases between. The CDR3 loop spans 13 amino acids. The CDR3 nucleotides read TGTGCCATTACAAACAGGGCGGATAGAGCCCAGCATTTT. As protein: CAITNRADRAQHF.

V usage is TRBV4-3 and J usage is TRBJ2-3; TRBD2 is a possible D gene (5 bases). Germline V gene sequence: CDR1 LGHNA, CDR2 YSLEER. The CDR3 contains 17 residues. The ends were cut back, 4 bases at V and 5 bases at J, with 22 bases in the middle. The CDR3 DNA reads TGCGCCAGCAGCCGAGACCGGGGTCCGGGGATGGTAGATACGCAGTATTTT. Encoded protein: CASSRDRGPGMVDTQYF.

This clonotype was seen only a few times. The rearrangement uses TRBV7-6 and TRBJ2-7; D assignment may be TRBD1 or TRBD2 (5 bases each). The CDR3 length is 18 residues. Per germline, CDR1 SGHVS and CDR2 FNYEAQ. V was clipped by 1 base and J by 0 bases, with 19 bases between them. CDR3 DNA: TGTGCCAGCAGCTTAGGTCGGGGACGGTTCTTTAGCTCCTACGAGCAGTACGTC. This gives the protein CASSLGRGRFFSSYEQYV.

The rearrangement joins TRBV5-6 to TRBJ1-1; unclear D gene. This CDR3 spans 15 amino acids. Between the trimmed V and J ends, which lost 0 bases and 1 base, there was a span of 10 bases. Germline V gene data show CDR1 as SGHDT and CDR2 as YYEEEE. DNA for the CDR3: TGTGCCAGCAGCTTGGCCCCCACCGAGAACACTGAAGCTTTCTTT. Protein sequence: CASSLAPTENTEAFF.

On this clonotype: This may stem from a read error, because a much larger clone lies one nucleotide away. The V and J genes are TRBV12-3 or TRBV12-4 and TRBJ2-7; the D is unclear. The CDR3 extends over 12 amino acids. V was shortened by 6 bases and J by 2 bases, with 8 bases between the two germline ends. The CDR3 reads CASSSPAYEQYF. The CDR3 DNA is TGTGCCAGCAGCTCCCCCGCCTACGAGCAGTACTTC.

A few counts support this clonotype. The chain carries TRBV9 and TRBJ2-1, with 11 bases aligning to TRBD2. CDR1 SGDLS and CDR2 YYNGEE come from the germline V gene. This CDR3 spans 15 amino acids. The V gene end was trimmed by 5 bases and the J gene end by 0 bases; junction bases not matched to a gene: 1. The CDR3 protein is CASSSGGASYNEQFF. The CDR3 DNA follows: TGTGCCAGCAGTAGCGGGGGGGCCTCCTACAATGAGCAGTTCTTC.

This clonotype was counted at least ten times. This rearrangement joins TRBV7-8 to TRBJ2-3; 12 nucleotides agree with TRBD2. This CDR3 is built from 18 residues. The V and J ends lost 5 bases and 6 bases, in that order; junction bases with no gene match: 15. Germline V gene sequence: CDR1 SGHVS, CDR2 FQNEAQ. The CDR3 DNA reads TGTGCCAGCAGCCCCATAGGGCCTAGCGGGGGGGCAGGCGATACGCAGTATTTT. It codes for CASSPIGPSGGAGDTQYF.

The V gene is TRBV7-9, the J gene TRBJ2-7; D remains ambiguous. Per germline, CDR1 SEHNR and CDR2 FQNEAQ (reference sequence). The V end lost 6 bases, the J end lost 2 bases, and 8 bases lay between the germline ends. The CDR3 covers 12 residues. CDR3 bases: TGTGCCAGCAGGGGTCAGGCCTACGAGCAGTACTTC. It is translated as CASRGQAYEQYF.

The rearrangement joins TRBV25-1 to TRBJ1-6; 9 bases map to TRBD1. J was trimmed by 7 bases and V by 5 bases; bases with no gene match: 6. Germline V gives CDR1 MGHDK, CDR2 SYGVNS. The CDR3 sequence is 15 residues long. CDR3 bases: TGTGCCAGCAGTTCTCGGACAGGGGAAAATTCACCCCTCCACTTT. This codes for CASSSRTGENSPLHF.

This clonotype came up a few times. The chain is built from TRBV7-8 and TRBJ2-5, with 9 positions matching TRBD1. Germline V CDR1 and CDR2: SGHVS, FQNEAQ. This CDR3 spans 15 amino acids. The V segment lost 6 bases and the J segment 5 bases; nucleotides outside the gene matches: 10. CDR3 loop: CASRHRDRAGETQYF. Written as DNA, the CDR3 is TGTGCCAGCAGGCACCGGGACAGGGCGGGGGAGACCCAGTACTTC.

As regards this clonotype: With a much larger clone just one base away, this may be a read error. The V call is TRBV6-2 or TRBV6-3, the J call TRBJ1-5; tentatively, D is TRBD1 (6 bases). Germline CDR1 MNHEY, CDR2 SVGEGT. V was pared by 6 bases and J by 3 bases, with 12 bases between. The CDR3 is 14 amino acids. The CDR3 DNA follows: TGTGCCAGCAGCCCGGGGGCGGACAATCAGCCCCAGCATTTT. Amino acids: CASSPGADNQPQHF.

This clonotype was counted between two and nine times. This chain links TRBV6-2 or TRBV6-3 with TRBJ2-1; no firm D call. Between the trimmed V and J ends, which lost 8 bases and 3 bases, there was a span of 11 bases. Germline lookup yields CDR1 MNHEY and CDR2 SVGEGT. CDR3 length: 13 amino acids. The CDR3 nucleotides read TGTGCCAGCGGGTTTGGGTACTACAATGAGCAGTTCTTC. This translates into CASGFGYYNEQFF.

This clonotype has more than one count but fewer than ten. J is TRBJ2-5 and V is TRBV27; perhaps TRBD2 as D (7 bases). The V end lost 3 bases, the J end lost 8 bases, and 19 bases lay between the germline ends. Per the germline V gene, CDR1 is MNHEY and CDR2 is SMNVEV (reference sequence). This CDR3 contains 15 residues. The CDR3 sequence is CASSFGGGPGGTQYF. CDR3 nucleotides: TGTGCCAGCAGTTTTGGCGGGGGCCCAGGAGGCACCCAGTACTTC.

The chain joins TRBV20-1 to TRBJ2-5; D gene uncertain. The CDR3 contains 13 residues. Looked up from germline, CDR1 is DFQATT and CDR2 is SNEGSKA (reference sequence). Trimming cost V 0 bases and J 7 bases, with 12 bases left between them. For the CDR3, the DNA is TGCAGTGCTAGAGATCTGACACAGTGGACCCAGTACTTC. Residues: CSARDLTQWTQYF.

The J gene is TRBJ2-7, the V gene TRBV23-1; 8 positions match TRBD1. TRBV23-1 is noted as an ORF with a role that remains uncertain. Trimming took 3 bases from V and 1 from J; bases not matched to a gene: 8. CDR3 length: 16 residues. The CDR3 is CASSHLDREFSYEQYV. The CDR3, as DNA: TGCGCCAGCAGTCACTTGGACAGGGAATTTTCCTACGAGCAGTACGTC.

In regard to this clonotype: A single base separates this from a much larger clone, so it may be a read error. This chain connects TRBV7-6 to TRBJ1-2; maybe TRBD1 (5 bases). V lost 2 bases and J 10 bases, leaving 17 bases between the germline ends. This CDR3 is 14 amino acids long. Germline lookup yields CDR1 SGHVS and CDR2 FNYEAQ. In DNA form, the CDR3 reads TGTGCCAGCAGCTTAACCCAGGGAGGCCTACTCTACACCTTC. Its protein product is CASSLTQGGLLYTF. Looking up the rest from reference TRBV7-6 and TRBJ1-2 gives the full variable domain: GAGVSQSPRYKVTKRGQDVALRCDPISGHVSLYWYRQALGQGPEFLTYFNYEAQQDKSGLPNDRFSAERPEGSISTLTIQRTEQRDSAMYRCASSLTQGGLLYTFGSGTRLTVV.

This clonotype was seen many times. J is TRBJ2-3 and V is TRBV19, with 7 bases aligning to TRBD2. Germline lookup yields CDR1 LNHDA and CDR2 SQIVND (reference sequence). The CDR3 has 18 residues. After removal of 5 bases from V and 3 bases from J, the junction contained 17 bases not matched to a gene. The CDR3 nucleotides are TGTGCCAGTAGTCTCGGCGGTCAAGCGGGGCAAATTACAGATACGCAGTATTTT. Its translation: CASSLGGQAGQITDTQYF.

Ten or more counts support this clonotype. V usage is TRBV7-9 and J usage is TRBJ1-2; no clear D gene. The germline CDR1 and CDR2 sequences are SEHNR and FQNEAQ (reference sequence). The CDR3 extends over 13 amino acids. The V end was cut by 1 base, the J end by 5 bases, with 8 bases between. In DNA, the CDR3 is TGTGCCAGCAGCTTAGGGCAGCTTTATGGCTACACCTTC. The encoded protein is CASSLGQLYGYTF.